This TCR beta chain is drawn from a study of blood T cell repertoires in COVID-19. For the study at large: Some COVID-19 samples were acute and others convalescent; all came from the United States, Italy and Spain. The analysed material was cDNA or gDNA that came from T cells, B-cell-depleted T cells, or PBMCs.

The CDR3 is 12 residues long. The V end lost 5 bases, the J end lost 13 bases, and 16 bases lay between the germline ends. Original handling: Quantification of nucleated cells was approximated via reference gene primer amplification. TCRdb keeps only in-frame clones here, not all; method: immunoSEQ multiplex PCR. V, J and clone size reflect that table, while D and trimming were determined from the DNA. Found here are 25,000 to 35,000 clones, 92% of them singletons; the top ten hold approximately 2.5%. The specimen sequenced was peripheral blood. The rearrangement links TRBV12-3 or TRBV12-4 to TRBJ2-3, with D tentatively TRBD2 (6 bases). The sequence was obtained from a man aged 45-65 years with active COVID-19. CDR3 nucleotide sequence: TGTGCCAGCAGTCCACTAGCTATCGGCGAGTATTTT. Its protein is CASSPLAIGEYF.